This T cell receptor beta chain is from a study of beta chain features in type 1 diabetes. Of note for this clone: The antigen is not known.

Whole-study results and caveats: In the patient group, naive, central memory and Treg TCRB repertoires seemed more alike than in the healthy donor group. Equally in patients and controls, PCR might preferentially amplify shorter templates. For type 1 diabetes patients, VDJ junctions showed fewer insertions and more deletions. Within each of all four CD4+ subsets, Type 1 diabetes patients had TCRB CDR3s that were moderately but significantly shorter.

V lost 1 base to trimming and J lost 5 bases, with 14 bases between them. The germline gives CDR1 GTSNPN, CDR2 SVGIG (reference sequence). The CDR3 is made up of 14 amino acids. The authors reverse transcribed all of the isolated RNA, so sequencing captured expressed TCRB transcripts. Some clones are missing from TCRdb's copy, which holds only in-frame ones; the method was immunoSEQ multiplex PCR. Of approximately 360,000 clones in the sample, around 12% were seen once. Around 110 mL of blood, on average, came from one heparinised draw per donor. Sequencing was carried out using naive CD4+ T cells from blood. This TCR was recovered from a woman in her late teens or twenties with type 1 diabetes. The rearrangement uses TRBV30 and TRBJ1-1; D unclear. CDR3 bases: TGTGCCTGGAGTGCCCCTGGAGGGAGAACTGAAGCTTTCTTT. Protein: CAWSAPGGRTEAFF.